These 27 T cell receptor beta chains were all obtained from the same sample, sequenced in a study of T-cell reconstitution after alpha-beta-depleted transplantation in children. As it was prepared, the TCRbeta library received unique molecular identifiers. MiXCR, run by TCRdb on the PCR reads, gives a single entry per CDR3 protein. The sample shows some 840,000 distinct CDR3 sequences, roughly 15% of them seen only once. Sequenced here: PBMCs, mostly from graft donor cells, sampled 360 days after TCRalphabeta/CD19-depleted stem cell transplant. These receptors came from a male patient aged 10 to 17 who had a stem cell transplant for acute lymphoblastic leukemia, so the T cells may come from the graft donor.

This clonotype was picked up many times. The V call is TRBV5-1, the J call TRBJ2-7; D may correspond to TRBD1 or TRBD2 (6 bases each). Germline loops: CDR1 SGHRS, CDR2 YFSETQ. The CDR3 runs 16 residues. Trimming shortened V by 1 base and J by 4 bases, and 18 bases separated the two germline ends. The CDR3 here is CASSLRLGGSTYEQYF. CDR3 nucleotides: TGCGCCAGCAGCTTGCGGCTAGGGGGGAGTACTTACGAGCAGTACTTC.

This clonotype came up a few times. The rearrangement uses TRBV10-3 and TRBJ1-1, with D possibly matching TRBD1 (5 bases). The germline CDR1 and CDR2 sequences are ENHRY and SYGVKD. CDR3 length equals 11 residues. Trimming shortened V by 3 bases and J by 11 bases, and 10 bases separated the two germline ends. This chain's CDR3 is CAISDMGVAFF. In DNA form, the CDR3 reads TGTGCCATCAGTGATATGGGGGTTGCTTTCTTT.

This clonotype was observed a handful of times. The chain couples TRBV4-1 to TRBJ2-1; 14 bases map to TRBD2. The V gene's germline CDR1 is MGHRA and CDR2 YSYEKL. With 4 bases clipped from V and 5 bases from J, the junction kept 7 bases outside the gene matches. This CDR3 region has 17 residues. CDR3 sequence: CASSPRTSGRPHNEQFF. CDR3 coding DNA: TGCGCCAGCAGCCCAAGGACTAGCGGGAGGCCTCACAATGAGCAGTTCTTC.

There are a few counts of this clonotype. J is TRBJ1-2 and V is TRBV6-1; D unclear. Trimming removed 9 bases at V and 2 bases at J, with 10 bases between. CDR1 and CDR2 from the germline V gene are MNHNS and SASEGT. This CDR3 contains 12 residues. The CDR3 loop is CASRDWNYGYTF. Written as DNA, the CDR3 is TGTGCCAGTAGGGATTGGAACTATGGCTACACCTTC.

This clonotype was recorded at least ten times. The CDR3 loop is CASSVSGNTIYF. In DNA, the CDR3 is TGTGCCAGCAGCGTCTCTGGAAACACCATATATTTT. This sequence joins TRBV9 and TRBJ1-3; D is ambiguous. The ends were cut back, 2 bases at V and 0 bases at J, with 0 bases in the middle. The CDR3 is 12 residues long. The germline V gene encodes CDR1 SGDLS and CDR2 YYNGEE.

This clonotype has just a few counts. The chain uses TRBV7-2 and TRBJ2-3; TRBD2 matches at 8 bases. CDR3 length: 17 amino acids. Germline V gene lookup returns CDR1 SGHTA and CDR2 FQGNSA. With V trimmed by 2 bases and J by 2 bases, 9 bases remained unmatched. CDR3 protein: CASSLSWREAYTDTQYF. The CDR3 DNA reads as TGTGCCAGCAGCTTAAGTTGGCGGGAGGCCTACACAGATACGCAGTATTTT.

The chain combines TRBV7-6 with TRBJ2-1; TRBD2 matches at 10 bases. The V gene end was trimmed by 2 bases and the J gene end by 6 bases; junction bases not matched to a gene: 4. Germline assignment: CDR1 SGHVS and CDR2 FNYEAQ. The CDR3 length is 15 residues. The CDR3 DNA is TGTGCCAGCAGCTTACTAGCGGGAGAGCTCAATGAGCAGTTCTTC. This gives the protein CASSLLAGELNEQFF.

This clonotype occurred many times. The chain recombines TRBV12-3 or TRBV12-4 with TRBJ2-7; 9 bases align to TRBD2. V shed 3 bases, J shed 4 bases, and the junction held 7 bases outside the gene matches. The CDR3 loop spans 15 amino acids. This CDR3 is CASSFVAGALYEQYF. As DNA, the CDR3 is TGTGCCAGCAGTTTTGTAGCGGGAGCACTATACGAGCAGTACTTC.

This clonotype came up a few times. This chain connects TRBV9 to TRBJ2-7; D ambiguous. CDR3 size: 14 residues. V dropped 4 bases and J dropped 0 bases, with 11 bases sitting between them. Germline V gene data show CDR1 as SGDLS and CDR2 as YYNGEE. CDR3 in amino acids: CASSPDGNSYEQYF. The CDR3 DNA reads as TGTGCCAGCAGCCCAGATGGGAACTCCTACGAGCAGTACTTC. The full variable domain, its missing parts supplied by reference TRBV9 and TRBJ2-7, is DSGVTQTPKHLITATGQRVTLRCSPRSGDLSVYWYQQSLDQGLQFLIQYYNGEERAKGNILERFSAQQFPDLHSELNLSSLELGDSALYFCASSPDGNSYEQYFGPGTRLTVT.

At least ten counts were recorded for this clonotype. This rearrangement joins TRBV7-8 to TRBJ2-1, with a tentative D call TRBD2 (6 bases). V shed 3 bases and J shed 8 bases, with 11 bases lying between them. The CDR3 consists of 13 residues. CDR1 is SGHVS, CDR2 FQNEAQ, per germline. This CDR3 reads CASSFGGWDEQFF. CDR3 in DNA: TGTGCCAGCAGCTTCGGGGGTTGGGATGAGCAGTTCTTC.

This clonotype was seen only a few times. Germline is not matched at one junction end, which may reflect a read error. J is TRBJ2-1 and V is TRBV27; D is tentatively TRBD1 or TRBD2 (5 bases each). The CDR3 spans 15 residues. Germline assignment: CDR1 MNHEY and CDR2 SMNVEV (reference sequence). For the CDR3, the DNA is TGTGCCAGCAGCTTATCTCCGGGGTGGGGCGATGAGCAGTTCTTC. It translates to CASSLSPGWGDEQFF.

In its sample, this clonotype was seen many times. The chain joins TRBV6-2 or TRBV6-3 to TRBJ2-7, with 7 positions matching TRBD1. CDR1 MNHEY and CDR2 SVGEGT come from the germline V gene. The CDR3 consists of 14 residues. With 2 bases clipped from V and 4 bases from J, the junction kept 5 bases outside the gene matches. In DNA, the CDR3 is TGTGCCAGCAGTTACCCACGACAGGGATACGAGCAGTACTTC. It codes for CASSYPRQGYEQYF.

This clonotype was observed a handful of times. This chain uses TRBV7-6 with TRBJ1-3; no clear D. CDR3 length equals 14 residues. The ends were cut back, 2 bases at V and 4 bases at J, with 9 bases in the middle. Germline values: CDR1 SGHVS, CDR2 FNYEAQ. As DNA, the CDR3 is TGTGCCAGCAGCTTATCCAGGTTCGGAAACACCATATATTTT. Its translation: CASSLSRFGNTIYF.

This clonotype was seen ten or more times. The gene calls are TRBV11-2 and TRBJ2-5, with D possibly TRBD1 on 6 matching bases. Germline V gene lookup returns CDR1 SGHAT and CDR2 FQNNGV. V lost 1 base, J lost 4 bases, and 13 bases lay in between. This CDR3 comprises 15 residues. The CDR3 DNA is TGTGCCAGCAGCTTAGCGGCTAGCAGGGGAGAGACCCAGTACTTC. As protein: CASSLAASRGETQYF.

This clonotype has ten or more counts. The rearrangement uses TRBV6-1 and TRBJ1-6, with 7 bases aligning to TRBD1. After removal of 8 bases from V and 10 bases from J, the junction contained 11 bases not matched to a gene. CDR1 and CDR2 (germline): MNHNS, SASEGT. The CDR3 length is 14 residues. The CDR3 DNA is TGTGCCAGCGCCACCGGGACAGTAATATCACCCCTCCACTTT. Translation gives CASATGTVISPLHF.

This chain links TRBV19 with TRBJ2-6; maybe TRBD2 (5 bases). Germline-derived CDR1 and CDR2 are LNHDA and SQIVND (reference sequence). The CDR3 has 15 amino acids. The V end was cut by 4 bases, the J end by 2 bases, with 9 bases between. CDR3 bases: TGTGCCAGTAGTAACCCCGGGACTGGGGCCAACGTCCTGACTTTC. Protein product: CASSNPGTGANVLTF.

The rearrangement links TRBV7-8 to TRBJ2-1, with TRBD2 matching 8 bases. This CDR3 contains 15 residues. The germline gives CDR1 SGHVS, CDR2 FQNEAQ. The junction had 4 bases not matched to a gene; V was cut back by 4 bases and J by 2 bases. The chain's CDR3 is CASSSGGSTYNEQFF. In nucleotides, the CDR3 is TGTGCCAGCAGCTCGGGAGGGTCGACCTACAATGAGCAGTTCTTC.

This clonotype appeared once. The J gene is TRBJ2-7, the V gene TRBV30; TRBD1 might be the D (5 bases). Per the germline V gene, CDR1 is GTSNPN and CDR2 is SVGIG (reference sequence). V shed 3 bases and J shed 0 bases, with 15 bases lying between them. The CDR3 runs to 15 residues. CDR3 amino acids: CAWRFARALSYEQYF. The CDR3 region has the DNA TGTGCCTGGAGGTTCGCCAGGGCCCTCTCCTACGAGCAGTACTTC.

This clonotype was picked up a small number of times. This chain uses TRBV12-3 or TRBV12-4 with TRBJ2-5; D is perhaps TRBD1 (5 bases). This CDR3 comprises 14 residues. The germline V and J ends were trimmed by 4 bases and 5 bases, with 14 bases remaining between them. The CDR3 region is CASSSGLRGETQYF. The CDR3 coding sequence is TGTGCCAGCAGTTCTGGTCTAAGGGGCGAGACCCAGTACTTC.

The chain links TRBV7-3 to TRBJ2-1; no firm D call. The CDR3 is 15 residues long. Germline CDR1 reads SGHTA; CDR2 reads FQGTGA. Trimming took off 5 bases at V and 0 bases at J, with 11 bases between the two ends. The CDR3 loop reads CASSLLQSSYNEQFF. CDR3 DNA: TGTGCCAGCAGCCTCCTCCAGAGCTCCTACAATGAGCAGTTCTTC.

Remarks on this clonotype: A single base separates this from a much larger clone, so it may be a read error. The rearrangement links TRBV7-9 to TRBJ2-5; D perhaps matches TRBD2 (5 bases). Germline V CDR1 and CDR2: SEHNR, FQNEAQ (reference sequence). The CDR3 has 13 amino acids. CDR3 amino acids: CSSSSWRQETQYF. The CDR3, as DNA: TGTTCCAGCAGCTCCTGGAGGCAAGAGACCCAGTACTTC.

V is TRBV7-8 and J is TRBJ2-2, with 9 nucleotides matching TRBD2. Germline V gives CDR1 SGHVS, CDR2 FQNEAQ. J gave up 4 bases and V 1 base, and 7 bases lay outside the gene matches. The CDR3 covers 17 residues. CDR3 residues: CASSLELLAGATGELFF. CDR3 in DNA: TGTGCCAGCAGCTTAGAATTACTAGCGGGTGCCACCGGGGAGCTGTTTTTT. Variable domain in full (rest from reference TRBV7-8 and TRBJ2-2): GAGVSQSPRYKVAKRGQDVALRCDPISGHVSLFWYQQALGQGPEFLTYFQNEAQLDKSGLPSDRFFAERPEGSVSTLKIQRTQQEDSAVYLCASSLELLAGATGELFFGEGSRLTVL.

This clonotype has just a few counts. This chain links TRBV18 with TRBJ2-2; perhaps TRBD2 as D (6 bases). V was shortened by 8 bases and J by 2 bases, with 12 bases between the two germline ends. Germline V lookup: CDR1 KGHSH, CDR2 LQKENI. This CDR3 comprises 14 residues. The CDR3 region has the DNA TGTGCCAGCGGCGGGATGTATAACACCGGGGAGCTGTTTTTT. Translation gives CASGGMYNTGELFF. The full variable domain, its missing parts supplied by reference TRBV18 and TRBJ2-2, is NAGVMQNPRHLVRRRGQEARLRCSPMKGHSHVYWYRQLPEEGLKFMVYLQKENIIDESGMPKERFSAEFPKEGPSILRIQQVVRGDSAAYFCASGGMYNTGELFFGEGSRLTVL.

This clonotype has a handful of counts. J is TRBJ2-3 and V is TRBV10-3, with D possibly matching TRBD2 (6 bases). Germline-derived CDR1 and CDR2 are ENHRY and SYGVKD. Deletions cut 10 bases from V and 6 bases from J, with 26 bases between. This CDR3 has 16 residues. The CDR3 coding sequence is TGTGCCACCAAAGGGGAGGCCCTAGCGCTTAAGGATACGCAGTATTTT. As protein: CATKGEALALKDTQYF.

This clonotype occurred a few times. This chain links TRBV5-6 with TRBJ2-1, with 11 bases aligning to TRBD2. CDR1 and CDR2 from the germline V gene are SGHDT and YYEEEE. V shed 2 bases and J 3 bases; nucleotides not matched to a gene: 4. The CDR3 length is 16 residues. The CDR3 sequence: CASSFGTSGYYNEQFF. CDR3 DNA: TGTGCCAGCAGCTTTGGGACTAGCGGATACTACAATGAGCAGTTCTTC.

This clonotype was observed a handful of times. The chain uses TRBV5-1 and TRBJ2-1; TRBD1 matches at 7 bases. J was trimmed by 4 bases and V by 3 bases; bases with no gene match: 7. Per the germline V gene, CDR1 is SGHRS and CDR2 is YFSETQ. This CDR3 comprises 15 residues. The CDR3 reads CASSSYRGTYNEQFF. The CDR3 DNA reads as TGCGCCAGCAGCTCGTACAGGGGAACATACAATGAGCAGTTCTTC.

The chain links TRBV7-6 to TRBJ2-4, with D possibly matching TRBD1 (5 bases). The CDR3 contains 18 residues. Germline V CDR1 and CDR2: SGHVS, FNYEAQ. V lost 1 base, J lost 2 bases, and 18 bases lay in between. CDR3 DNA sequence: TGTGCCAGCAGCTTAGGCGCGTCAGGGTGGATTTCCAAAAACATTCAGTACTTC. Its protein product is CASSLGASGWISKNIQYF.